This T cell receptor beta chain was sequenced during a study of T-cell reconstitution after alpha-beta-depleted transplantation in children listed by TCRdb under 2016. Some background on the complete study: Using TCR repertoire profiling, the study quantitatively followed how T-cell immune reconstitution unfolded in children after TCRalphabeta/CD19-depleted allogeneic hematopoietic cell transplantation. What the research found in general, with its limitations: The high TCRbeta diversity at day 60 in some patients was ascribed to recipient T cells and intrathymic progenitors that had survived conditioning. The apparently early recovery of alphabetaT-cell counts about two months after transplant reportedly depended on only several hundred rapidly expanded clones that came from non-depleted graft cells. Over the following months the frequencies of hyperexpanded clones went down, and after one year T-cell counts and TCRbeta diversity were mostly credited to newly produced T cells.

The sample's treatment or condition, from its label and the paper: allogeneic hematopoietic cell transplantation with graft depleted of TCRalphabeta T cells and CD19 B cells. Transplant recipients were children who received TCRalphabeta/CD19-depleted allogeneic hematopoietic cell grafts. To note about this clonotype: Its antigen remains unidentified. Base qualities are not at hand, and no much larger clone is one base apart.

As encoded in the germline V gene (reference sequence), CDR1 is SEHNR while CDR2 is FQNEAQ. After removal of 5 bases from V and 1 base from J, the junction retains 13 bases not matched to a gene. The CDR3 goes from the cysteine to the phenylalanine over 17 residues. Left in the record is the CDR3 DNA by itself, 51 bases read in frame from the first base. The method was PCR. Sequencer: Illumina HiSeq 2500. TCR library preparation used molecular barcoding, with unique molecular identifiers applied to normalize quantification of the TCRbeta repertoire. TCRdb's own reprocessing of the public reads used fastp at Q25 and MiXCR and kept productive beta chains. Each CDR3 protein gets just one entry, which takes the most common genes and DNA from the rows behind it. This sample gives 400,000 to 450,000 distinct CDR3 sequences in total; 43% of them show up just once. Clones ranked in the top ten supply 27% of the sample.

The sequencing used PBMCs, collected before TCRalphabeta/CD19-depleted stem cell transplant. The V and J genes are TRBV7-9 and TRBJ2-7; 8 bases in the middle match TRBD1. The TCR sequence derives from a girl aged 2 to 10 with aplastic anemia, due to receive a stem cell transplant. This receptor carries the CDR3 CASSPPSHRGMSYEQYF. The DNA is TGTGCCAGCAGCCCACCCTCTCACAGGGGGATGTCCTACGAGCAGTACTTC.